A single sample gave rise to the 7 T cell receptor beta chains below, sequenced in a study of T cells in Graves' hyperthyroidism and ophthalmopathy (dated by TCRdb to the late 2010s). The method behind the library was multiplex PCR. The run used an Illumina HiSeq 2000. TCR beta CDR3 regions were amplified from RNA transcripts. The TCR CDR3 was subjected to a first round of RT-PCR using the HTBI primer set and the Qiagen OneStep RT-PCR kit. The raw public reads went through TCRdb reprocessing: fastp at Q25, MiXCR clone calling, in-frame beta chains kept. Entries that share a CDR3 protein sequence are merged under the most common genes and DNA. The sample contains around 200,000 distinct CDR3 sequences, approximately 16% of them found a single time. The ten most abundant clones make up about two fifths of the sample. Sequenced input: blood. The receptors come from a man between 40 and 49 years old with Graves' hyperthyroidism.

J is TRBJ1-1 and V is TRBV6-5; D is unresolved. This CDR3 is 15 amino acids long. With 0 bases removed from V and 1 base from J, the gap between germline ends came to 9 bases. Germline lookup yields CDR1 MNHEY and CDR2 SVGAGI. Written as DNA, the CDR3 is TGTGCCAGCAGTTACTCCGCCGTTACGAACACTGAAGCTTTCTTT. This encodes CASSYSAVTNTEAFF.

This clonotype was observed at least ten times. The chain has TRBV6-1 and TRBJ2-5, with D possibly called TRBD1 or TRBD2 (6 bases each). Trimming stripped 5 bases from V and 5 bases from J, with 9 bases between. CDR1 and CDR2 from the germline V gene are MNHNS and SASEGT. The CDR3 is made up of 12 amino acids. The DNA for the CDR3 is TGTGCCAGCAGTAGGGGGGCGGAGACCCAGTACTTC. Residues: CASSRGAETQYF.

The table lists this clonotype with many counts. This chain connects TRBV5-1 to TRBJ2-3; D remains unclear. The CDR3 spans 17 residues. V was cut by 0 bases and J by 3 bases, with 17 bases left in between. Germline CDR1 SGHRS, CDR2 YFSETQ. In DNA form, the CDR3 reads TGCGCCAGCAGCTTGGCCGGAACAGTTCAATGGACAGATACGCAGTATTTT. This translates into CASSLAGTVQWTDTQYF.

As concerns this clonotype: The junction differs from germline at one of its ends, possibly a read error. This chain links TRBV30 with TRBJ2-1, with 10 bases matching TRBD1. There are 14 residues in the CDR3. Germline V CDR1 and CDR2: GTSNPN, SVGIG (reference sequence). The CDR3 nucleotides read TGTGCCCGGAGTGTAGGGACAGGGGATAATGAGCAGTTCTTC. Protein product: CARSVGTGDNEQFF.

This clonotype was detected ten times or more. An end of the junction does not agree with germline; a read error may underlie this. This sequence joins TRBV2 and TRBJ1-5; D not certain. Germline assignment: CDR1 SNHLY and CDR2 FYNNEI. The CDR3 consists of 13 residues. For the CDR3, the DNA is TGTGCCAGTAGTGGGGATAGCAATCAGCCCCAGCATTTT. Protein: CASSGDSNQPQHF.

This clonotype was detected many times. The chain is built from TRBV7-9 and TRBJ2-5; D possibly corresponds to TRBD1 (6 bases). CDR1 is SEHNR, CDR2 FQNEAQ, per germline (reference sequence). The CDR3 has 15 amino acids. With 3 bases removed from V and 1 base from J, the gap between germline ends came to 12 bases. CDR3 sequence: CASSFGWTVQETQYF. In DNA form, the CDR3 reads TGTGCCAGCAGCTTCGGGTGGACAGTCCAAGAGACCCAGTACTTC.

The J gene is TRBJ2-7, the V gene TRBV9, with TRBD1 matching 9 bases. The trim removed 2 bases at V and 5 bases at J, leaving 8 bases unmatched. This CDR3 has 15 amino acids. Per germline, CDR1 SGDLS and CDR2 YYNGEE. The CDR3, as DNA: TGTGCCAGCAGCGTGTCGGGACAGGGTATTCACGAGCAGTACTTC. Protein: CASSVSGQGIHEQYF.